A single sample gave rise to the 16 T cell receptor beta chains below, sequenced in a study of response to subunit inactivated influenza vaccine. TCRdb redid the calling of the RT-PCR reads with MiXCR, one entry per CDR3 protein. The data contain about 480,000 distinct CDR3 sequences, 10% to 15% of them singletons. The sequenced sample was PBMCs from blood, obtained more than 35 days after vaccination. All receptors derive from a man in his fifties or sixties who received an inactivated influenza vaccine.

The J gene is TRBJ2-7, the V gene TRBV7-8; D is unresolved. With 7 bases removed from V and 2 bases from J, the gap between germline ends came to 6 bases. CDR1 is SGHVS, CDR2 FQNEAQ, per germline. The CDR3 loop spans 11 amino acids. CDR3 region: CASTQAYEQYF. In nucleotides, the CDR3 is TGTGCCAGCACCCAAGCCTACGAGCAGTACTTC.

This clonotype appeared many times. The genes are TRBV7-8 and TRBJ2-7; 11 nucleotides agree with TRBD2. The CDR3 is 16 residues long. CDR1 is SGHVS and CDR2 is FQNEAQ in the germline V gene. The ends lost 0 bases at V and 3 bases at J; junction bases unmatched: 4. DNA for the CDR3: TGTGCCAGCAGCTTAGCCGGGACTAGCGGCAACTACGAGCAGTACTTC. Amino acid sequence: CASSLAGTSGNYEQYF.

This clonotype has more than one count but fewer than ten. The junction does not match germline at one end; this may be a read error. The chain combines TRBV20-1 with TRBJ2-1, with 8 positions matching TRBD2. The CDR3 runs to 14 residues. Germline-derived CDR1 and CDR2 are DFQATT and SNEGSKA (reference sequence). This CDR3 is CRANTGGSRNEQFF. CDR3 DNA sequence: TGCAGAGCTAATACGGGAGGGTCCCGCAATGAGCAGTTCTTC.

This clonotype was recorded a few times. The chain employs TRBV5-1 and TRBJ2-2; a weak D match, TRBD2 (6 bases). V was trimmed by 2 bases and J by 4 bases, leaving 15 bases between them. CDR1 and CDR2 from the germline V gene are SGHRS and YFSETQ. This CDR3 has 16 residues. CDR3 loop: CASSFGGDRGTGELFF. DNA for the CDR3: TGCGCCAGCAGCTTCGGCGGGGATCGGGGCACCGGGGAGCTGTTTTTT.

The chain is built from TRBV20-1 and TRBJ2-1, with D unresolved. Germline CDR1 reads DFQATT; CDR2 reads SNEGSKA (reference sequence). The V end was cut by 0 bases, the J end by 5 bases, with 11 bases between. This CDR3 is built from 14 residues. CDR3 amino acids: CSARDYAQHNEQFF. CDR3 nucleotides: TGCAGTGCTAGAGATTATGCACAGCACAATGAGCAGTTCTTC.

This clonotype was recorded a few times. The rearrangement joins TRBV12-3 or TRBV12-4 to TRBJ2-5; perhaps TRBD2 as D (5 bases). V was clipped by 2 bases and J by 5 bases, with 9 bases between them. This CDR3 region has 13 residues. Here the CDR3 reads CASSLSSRETQYF. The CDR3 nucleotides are TGTGCCAGCAGTTTATCTAGCCGGGAGACCCAGTACTTC.

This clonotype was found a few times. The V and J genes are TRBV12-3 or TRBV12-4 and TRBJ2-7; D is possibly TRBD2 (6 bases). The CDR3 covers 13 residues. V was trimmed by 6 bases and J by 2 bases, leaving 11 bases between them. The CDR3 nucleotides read TGTGCCAGCAGGCGGACTACTGCCTACGAGCAGTACTTC. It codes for CASRRTTAYEQYF.

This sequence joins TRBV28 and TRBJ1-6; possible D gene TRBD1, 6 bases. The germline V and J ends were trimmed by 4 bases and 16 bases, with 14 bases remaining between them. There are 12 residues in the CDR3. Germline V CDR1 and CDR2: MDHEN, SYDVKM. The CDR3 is CASSSQGFGLHF. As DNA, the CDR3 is TGTGCCAGCAGTTCCCAGGGGTTCGGGCTCCACTTT.

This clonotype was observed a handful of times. As DNA, the CDR3 is TGCGCCAGCAGCTTCGAGGGAGGAGGTTACGAGCAGTACTTC. Amino acid sequence: CASSFEGGGYEQYF. The gene calls are TRBV5-1 and TRBJ2-7, with D tentatively TRBD2 (6 bases). The V gene's germline CDR1 is SGHRS and CDR2 YFSETQ. The CDR3 is 14 residues long. V was cut by 2 bases and J by 4 bases, with 13 bases left in between.

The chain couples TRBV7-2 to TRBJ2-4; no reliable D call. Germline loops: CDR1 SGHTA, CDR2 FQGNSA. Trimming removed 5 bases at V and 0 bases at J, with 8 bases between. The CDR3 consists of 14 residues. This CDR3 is CASSLTLAKNIQYF. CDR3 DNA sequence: TGTGCCAGCAGCCTGACACTAGCCAAAAACATTCAGTACTTC. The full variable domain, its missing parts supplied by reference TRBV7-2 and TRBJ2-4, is GAGVSQSPSNKVTEKGKDVELRCDPISGHTALYWYRQSLGQGLEFLIYFQGNSAPDKSGLPSDRFSAERTGGSVSTLTIQRTQQEDSAVYLCASSLTLAKNIQYFGAGTRLSVL.

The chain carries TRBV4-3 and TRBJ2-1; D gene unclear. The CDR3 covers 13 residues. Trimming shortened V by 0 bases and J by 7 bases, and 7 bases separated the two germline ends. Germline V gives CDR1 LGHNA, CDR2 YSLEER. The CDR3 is CASSQELRNEQFF. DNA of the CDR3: TGCGCCAGCAGCCAAGAACTCCGGAATGAGCAGTTCTTC.

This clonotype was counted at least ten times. The CDR3 is CASSYNYNEQFF. The DNA of the CDR3 is TGTGCCAGCAGTTACAACTACAATGAGCAGTTCTTC. The chain joins TRBV6-2 or TRBV6-3 to TRBJ2-1, with unresolved D. Germline loops: CDR1 MNHEY, CDR2 SVGEGT. V lost 2 bases and J 3 bases, leaving 2 bases between the germline ends. CDR3 length equals 12 residues.

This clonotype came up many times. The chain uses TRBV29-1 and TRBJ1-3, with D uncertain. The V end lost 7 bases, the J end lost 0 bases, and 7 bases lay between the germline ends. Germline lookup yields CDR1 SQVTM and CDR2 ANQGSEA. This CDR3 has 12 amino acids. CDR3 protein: CSARSSGNTIYF. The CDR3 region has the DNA TGCAGCGCCCGGTCCTCTGGAAACACCATATATTTT.

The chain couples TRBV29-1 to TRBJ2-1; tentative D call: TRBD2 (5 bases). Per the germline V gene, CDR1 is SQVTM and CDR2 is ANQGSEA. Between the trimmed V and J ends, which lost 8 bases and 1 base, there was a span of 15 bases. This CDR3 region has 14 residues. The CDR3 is CSSSTGGSYNEQFF. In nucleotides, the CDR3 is TGCAGCTCATCGACGGGCGGGTCCTACAATGAGCAGTTCTTC.

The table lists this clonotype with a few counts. For the CDR3, the DNA is TGTGCCAGCAGCTTAGGTCCCGCGTACCAAGAGACCCAGTACTTC. Translation gives CASSLGPAYQETQYF. The chain carries TRBV7-2 and TRBJ2-5, with D hard to call. The CDR3 is 15 amino acids. V gave up 1 base and J gave up 0 bases, with 9 bases separating them. The germline CDR1 and CDR2 sequences are SGHTA and FQGNSA.

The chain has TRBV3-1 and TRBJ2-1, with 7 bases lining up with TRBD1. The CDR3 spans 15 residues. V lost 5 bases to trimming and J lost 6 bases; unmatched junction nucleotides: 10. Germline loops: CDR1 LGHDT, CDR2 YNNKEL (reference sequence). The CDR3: CASSAEGRGFNEQFF. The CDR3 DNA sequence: TGTGCCAGCAGCGCCGAGGGCAGGGGGTTCAATGAGCAGTTCTTC.